The 8 T cell receptor beta chains below all came from one sample that was sequenced in a study of shared clonotypes between healthy human individuals (dated by TCRdb to 2019 to 2021). CD8 naive samples were obtained by positive selection for CCR7 among CD45RO-negative cells, yielding a CD45RA+CCR7+ population from which TemRA cells were excluded. The library was made by the immunoSEQ multiplex PCR assay. TCRdb's version of the immuneACCESS table is confined to in-frame rearrangements and falls short of the full clone set. An unresolved V gene accounts for under half of the shortfall where checked; the remainder is of unknown origin. Across this sample there are approximately 740,000 clones, with over 90% seen only once. The ten largest account for around 24% of the sample. The sequencing sample was made of naive CD8+ T cells sorted from blood. The intended sense of this specimen's cell subset or site label: CD45RA+CCR7+. All receptors derive from a man aged 25 to 40 in good health.

CDR3 in DNA: TGTGCCAGCAGTTCTAGCGGGAGTTCTAATGAGCAGTTCTTC. Translation: CASSSSGSSNEQFF. J is TRBJ2-1 and V is TRBV27, with 10 bases aligning to TRBD2. The germline V gene encodes CDR1 MNHEY and CDR2 SMNVEV (reference sequence). The CDR3 has 14 residues. J gave up 7 bases and V 4 bases, and 4 bases lay outside the gene matches.

The table lists this clone with a count of one. The rearrangement links TRBV4-2 to TRBJ1-1; tentative D call: TRBD1 (5 bases). CDR3 size: 12 residues. Germline lookup yields CDR1 LGHNA and CDR2 YNFKEQ. Trimming pared 4 bases from V and 8 bases from J, leaving 11 bases between. CDR3 in amino acids: CASSRGGDEAFF. The CDR3 DNA sequence: TGTGCCAGCAGCCGCGGGGGGGACGAAGCTTTCTTT.

The V and J genes are TRBV28 and TRBJ2-7; D is uncertain. V shed 3 bases and J shed 3 bases, with 15 bases lying between them. Germline CDR1 and CDR2: MDHEN and SYDVKM. This CDR3 has 15 residues. CDR3 sequence reads: CASSFAANRLYEQYF. CDR3 coding DNA: TGTGCCAGCAGTTTTGCGGCGAACCGACTCTACGAGCAGTACTTC.

The rearrangement uses TRBV29-1 and TRBJ2-5; the match to TRBD1 covers 7 bases. Per germline, CDR1 SQVTM and CDR2 ANQGSEA. The CDR3 spans 14 residues. The ends lost 2 bases at V and 5 bases at J; junction bases unmatched: 8. The CDR3 reads CSVEWAGGLETQYF. DNA of the CDR3: TGCAGCGTTGAATGGGCAGGGGGTCTTGAGACCCAGTACTTC.

CDR3 nucleotides: TGTGCCAGCCGTATCGGGGCTCGGGGCTACACCTTC. Protein product: CASRIGARGYTF. V gene TRBV7-2 combines with J gene TRBJ1-2; TRBD1 is a possible D gene (5 bases). The CDR3 is 12 residues long. From germline, CDR1 is SGHTA and CDR2 FQGNSA. Trimming stripped 8 bases from V and 8 bases from J, with 15 bases between.

The chain is built from TRBV7-9 and TRBJ2-1, with no clear D. Looked up from germline, CDR1 is SEHNR and CDR2 is FQNEAQ (reference sequence). The CDR3 has 14 amino acids. Deletions cut 1 base from V and 3 bases from J, with 7 bases between. The CDR3 loop is CASSLGLDYNEQFF. Here the CDR3 DNA reads TGTGCCAGCAGCTTAGGACTCGACTACAATGAGCAGTTCTTC.

The chain carries TRBV6-1 and TRBJ1-3; no definite D call. V lost 8 bases, J lost 8 bases, and 10 bases lay in between. This CDR3 has 11 amino acids. Germline values: CDR1 MNHNS, CDR2 SASEGT. This chain's CDR3 is CASLGLDTIYF. CDR3 nucleotide sequence: TGTGCCAGCCTAGGGCTAGACACCATATATTTT.

This chain joins TRBV9 and TRBJ1-2; 8 bases align to TRBD1. The V gene end was trimmed by 4 bases and the J gene end by 4 bases; junction bases not matched to a gene: 9. This CDR3 has 15 residues. The germline CDR1 and CDR2 sequences are SGDLS and YYNGEE. CDR3 nucleotide sequence: TGTGCCAGCAGCCCTCGGACAGGGACTATCTATGGCTACACCTTC. It encodes CASSPRTGTIYGYTF.